The 22 T cell receptor beta chains in this list originate from one sample, sequenced in a study of shared clonotypes between healthy human individuals. Data came from immunoSEQ multiplex PCR; TCRdb stores just in-frame clones and leaves some out. The table shows 2.5 million or so clones, with more than 80% occurring only once. Input material: naive CD4+ T cells sorted from blood. Sample subset: CD45RA+ positively selected. These receptors came from a man aged 18 to 29 in good health.

This chain connects TRBV11-2 to TRBJ2-2, with 10 bases that match TRBD1. The CDR3 length is 15 residues. V was clipped by 3 bases and J by 4 bases; unmatched bases: 2. Germline CDR1 and CDR2: SGHAT and FQNNGV. The CDR3 sequence: CASSFGTGATGELFF. The CDR3 nucleotides are TGTGCCAGCAGCTTTGGGACAGGGGCCACCGGGGAGCTGTTTTTT.

CDR3 bases: TGTGCCAGCAGTGTAAACAGGGCCAACACCGGGGAGCTGTTTTTT. It codes for CASSVNRANTGELFF. The V call is TRBV2, the J call TRBJ2-2; tentatively, D is TRBD1 (6 bases). The V gene's germline CDR1 is SNHLY and CDR2 FYNNEI. Trimming shortened V by 4 bases and J by 2 bases, and 11 bases separated the two germline ends. The CDR3 totals 15 residues.

J is TRBJ2-3 and V is TRBV7-2; TRBD1 aligns across 7 bases. The length of the CDR3 is 14 residues. The V segment lost 1 base and the J segment 6 bases; nucleotides outside the gene matches: 4. In germline, CDR1 is SGHTA, CDR2 FQGNSA. The CDR3 region is CASSLVRQGDTQYF. The DNA for the CDR3 is TGTGCCAGCAGCTTAGTTCGACAGGGCGATACGCAGTATTTT. Combining the CDR3 with reference TRBV7-2 and TRBJ2-3 gives the whole variable domain GAGVSQSPSNKVTEKGKDVELRCDPISGHTALYWYRQSLGQGLEFLIYFQGNSAPDKSGLPSDRFSAERTGGSVSTLTIQRTQQEDSAVYLCASSLVRQGDTQYFGPGTRLTVL.

The CDR3 DNA follows: TGTGCCAGCAGCCCCTCCGGCGCCTATGGCTACACCTTC. Translating gives CASSPSGAYGYTF. The chain is built from TRBV4-2 and TRBJ1-2; unclear D gene. The germline V and J ends were trimmed by 4 bases and 4 bases, with 10 bases remaining between them. The CDR3 runs to 13 residues. The germline gives CDR1 LGHNA, CDR2 YNFKEQ.

The rearrangement joins TRBV4-1 to TRBJ2-7, with 10 bases identical to TRBD2. Germline assignment: CDR1 MGHRA and CDR2 YSYEKL. The V gene end was trimmed by 4 bases and the J gene end by 6 bases; junction bases not matched to a gene: 9. CDR3 length: 15 residues. The CDR3: CASSPSSGRAPEQYF. CDR3 coding DNA: TGCGCCAGCAGCCCGAGCAGCGGGAGGGCCCCCGAGCAGTACTTC.

DNA of the CDR3: TGTGCCAGCAGCTTAACGGGGGGAAACTTTGGGAATAGCAATCAGCCCCAGCATTTT. Its protein is CASSLTGGNFGNSNQPQHF. This rearrangement joins TRBV7-2 to TRBJ1-5; tentatively, D is TRBD1 (5 bases). Germline CDR1 SGHTA, CDR2 FQGNSA. Trimming took 2 bases from V and 0 from J, leaving 20 bases between them. The length of the CDR3 is 19 residues.

This rearrangement joins TRBV30 to TRBJ2-7; TRBD2 is a possible D gene (6 bases). Germline CDR1 GTSNPN, CDR2 SVGIG (reference sequence). V was shortened by 0 bases and J by 3 bases, with 12 bases between the two germline ends. The CDR3 consists of 14 residues. In DNA, the CDR3 is TGTGCCTGGAGTGTTGGGGCCGGGAGCTACGAGCAGTACTTC. Amino acid sequence: CAWSVGAGSYEQYF.

The chain employs TRBV5-1 and TRBJ2-2, with D unresolved. Trimming stripped 1 base from V and 7 bases from J, with 11 bases between. The CDR3 contains 14 residues. The germline gives CDR1 SGHRS, CDR2 YFSETQ. The CDR3: CASSLLLDGGELFF. The CDR3 coding sequence is TGCGCCAGCAGCTTGTTACTTGACGGCGGGGAGCTGTTTTTT. The complete variable domain, with remaining parts taken from reference TRBV5-1 and TRBJ2-2, reads KAGVTQTPRYLIKTRGQQVTLSCSPISGHRSVSWYQQTPGQGLQFLFEYFSETQRNKGNFPGRFSGRQFSNSRSEMNVSTLELGDSALYLCASSLLLDGGELFFGEGSRLTVL.

The rearrangement uses TRBV30 and TRBJ2-2, with unresolved D. The V gene's germline CDR1 is GTSNPN and CDR2 SVGIG (reference sequence). This CDR3 spans 13 amino acids. V dropped 3 bases and J dropped 0 bases, with 5 bases sitting between them. CDR3 coding DNA: TGTGCCTGGAGATCCGCGAACACCGGGGAGCTGTTTTTT. Its protein is CAWRSANTGELFF.

The V call is TRBV15, the J call TRBJ2-7; D remains unclear. This CDR3 comprises 15 residues. V was clipped by 5 bases and J by 6 bases, with 20 bases between them. Germline V gene lookup returns CDR1 LNHNV and CDR2 YYDKDF (reference sequence). For the CDR3, the DNA is TGTGCCACCAGCGCTAGAGACGCGGTCGCCCTCGAGCAGTACTTC. Amino acids: CATSARDAVALEQYF.

The rearrangement links TRBV2 to TRBJ2-1; a possible D gene is TRBD2 (5 bases). CDR3 length: 16 residues. Germline V gene sequence: CDR1 SNHLY, CDR2 FYNNEI. The germline V and J ends were trimmed by 6 bases and 5 bases, with 20 bases remaining between them. The CDR3, as DNA: TGTGCCAGCAGGGAACGGACCCTAGCCTCGGACAATGAGCAGTTCTTC. Translated, it gives CASRERTLASDNEQFF.

A few counts support this clone. The rearrangement joins TRBV2 to TRBJ1-2; no reliable D call. CDR3 length equals 13 residues. Germline-derived CDR1 and CDR2 are SNHLY and FYNNEI. V gave up 2 bases and J gave up 3 bases, with 7 bases separating them. The CDR3 DNA sequence: TGTGCCAGCAGTGAAAGCCGGGACTATGGCTACACCTTC. Residues: CASSESRDYGYTF.

V is TRBV19 and J is TRBJ2-3; D is ambiguous. Germline V gene sequence: CDR1 LNHDA, CDR2 SQIVND (reference sequence). CDR3 length equals 14 residues. The V gene lost 7 bases and the J gene lost 2 bases, with 13 bases spanning the gap. CDR3 DNA sequence: TGTGCCAGTACTTCGACGGACCTCACAGATACGCAGTATTTT. Protein sequence: CASTSTDLTDTQYF.

The V call is TRBV11-2, the J call TRBJ2-5, with D unresolved. The CDR3 spans 14 residues. The V gene lost 3 bases and the J gene lost 4 bases, with 12 bases spanning the gap. Germline V gene sequence: CDR1 SGHAT, CDR2 FQNNGV. The CDR3 bases are TGTGCCAGCAGCTTCAGCGATAGGAGAGAGACCCAGTACTTC. Amino acid sequence: CASSFSDRRETQYF.

This CDR3 reads CASSVTGESTDTQYF. CDR3 nucleotides: TGTGCCAGCAGCGTAACGGGGGAAAGCACAGATACGCAGTATTTT. This rearrangement joins TRBV9 to TRBJ2-3; tentative D call: TRBD2 (6 bases). V lost 1 base, J lost 0 bases, and 9 bases lay in between. The CDR3 has 15 amino acids. Germline V gene sequence: CDR1 SGDLS, CDR2 YYNGEE. Complete variable domain (other parts from reference TRBV9 and TRBJ2-3): DSGVTQTPKHLITATGQRVTLRCSPRSGDLSVYWYQQSLDQGLQFLIQYYNGEERAKGNILERFSAQQFPDLHSELNLSSLELGDSALYFCASSVTGESTDTQYFGPGTRLTVL.

The rearrangement uses TRBV18 and TRBJ2-1; TRBD1 might be the D (5 bases). V lost 6 bases to trimming and J lost 8 bases, with 14 bases between them. There are 13 residues in the CDR3. The germline CDR1 and CDR2 sequences are KGHSH and LQKENI. CDR3 residues: CASSEGAIYEQFF. DNA for the CDR3: TGTGCCAGCTCGGAAGGGGCGATTTATGAGCAGTTCTTC.

This chain links TRBV5-6 with TRBJ2-7, with D unclear. Trimming pared 2 bases from V and 0 bases from J, leaving 12 bases between. Germline V gene data show CDR1 as SGHDT and CDR2 as YYEEEE. The CDR3 loop spans 15 amino acids. The CDR3 spells CASSFLDRISYEQYF. The CDR3 bases are TGTGCCAGCAGCTTTTTAGACCGAATCTCCTACGAGCAGTACTTC.

The J gene is TRBJ2-1, the V gene TRBV5-1, with D perhaps given as TRBD1 or TRBD2 (5 bases each). The CDR3 is 15 residues long. Trimming cost V 0 bases and J 4 bases, with 11 bases left between them. Per the germline V gene, CDR1 is SGHRS and CDR2 is YFSETQ. In DNA, the CDR3 is TGCGCCAGCAGCTTGGAAGGGGACGGTTACAATGAGCAGTTCTTC. Translated: CASSLEGDGYNEQFF.

The rearrangement joins TRBV5-1 to TRBJ2-3; TRBD1 agrees at 11 bases. In germline, CDR1 is SGHRS, CDR2 YFSETQ. Losses at the gene ends were 0 bases for V and 4 bases for J; bases not matched to a gene: 4. The CDR3 is made up of 16 amino acids. This CDR3 is CASSLETDRGPDTQYF. The CDR3, as DNA: TGCGCCAGCAGCTTGGAAACGGACAGGGGGCCAGATACGCAGTATTTT.

The V call is TRBV5-1, the J call TRBJ2-2; 10 nucleotides agree with TRBD2. The germline gives CDR1 SGHRS, CDR2 YFSETQ. V lost 0 bases, J lost 8 bases, and 4 bases stayed unmatched. CDR3 length: 15 amino acids. The CDR3 coding sequence is TGCGCCAGCAGCTTGGTGCTAGCGGGAGAGGGGGAGCTGTTTTTT. As protein: CASSLVLAGEGELFF.

This chain joins TRBV7-3 and TRBJ2-7; 11 nucleotides agree with TRBD1. Germline-derived CDR1 and CDR2 are SGHTA and FQGTGA. This CDR3 region has 16 residues. Trimming at V came to 4 bases and at J to 0 bases, leaving 5 bases not matched to a gene. The CDR3 region is CASSSGTGGHSYEQYF. The CDR3 nucleotides are TGTGCCAGCAGCTCCGGGACAGGGGGACACTCCTACGAGCAGTACTTC.

The chain carries TRBV7-9 and TRBJ1-6; no definite D call. CDR3 length equals 15 residues. Trimming removed 1 base from V and 4 bases from J, with 8 bases in between. Germline lookup yields CDR1 SEHNR and CDR2 FQNEAQ (reference sequence). DNA of the CDR3: TGTGCCAGCAGCTTAGGTGGACTGTATAATTCACCCCTCCACTTT. It translates to CASSLGGLYNSPLHF. The full variable domain, in which reference TRBV7-9 and TRBJ1-6 provide the parts outside the CDR3, is DTGVSQNPRHKITKRGQNVTFRCDPISEHNRLYWYRQTLGQGPEFLTYFQNEAQLEKSRLLSDRFSAERPKGSFSTLEIQRTEQGDSAMYLCASSLGGLYNSPLHFGNGTRLTVT.